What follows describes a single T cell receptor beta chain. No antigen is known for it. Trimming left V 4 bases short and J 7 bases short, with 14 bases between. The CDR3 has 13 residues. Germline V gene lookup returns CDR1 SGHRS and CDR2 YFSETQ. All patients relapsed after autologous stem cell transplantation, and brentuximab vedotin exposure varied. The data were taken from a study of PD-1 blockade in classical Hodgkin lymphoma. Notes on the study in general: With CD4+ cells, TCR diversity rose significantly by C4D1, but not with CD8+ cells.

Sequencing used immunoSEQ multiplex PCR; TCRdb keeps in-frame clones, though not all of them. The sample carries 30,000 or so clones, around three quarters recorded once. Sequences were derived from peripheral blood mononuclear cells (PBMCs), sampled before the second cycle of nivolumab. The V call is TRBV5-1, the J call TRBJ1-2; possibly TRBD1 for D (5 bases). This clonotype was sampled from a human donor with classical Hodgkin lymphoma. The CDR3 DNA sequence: TGCGCCAGCAGCCCGCAGGGATCTTCTGGCTACACCTTC. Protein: CASSPQGSSGYTF. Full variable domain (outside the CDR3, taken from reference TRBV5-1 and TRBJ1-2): KAGVTQTPRYLIKTRGQQVTLSCSPISGHRSVSWYQQTPGQGLQFLFEYFSETQRNKGNFPGRFSGRQFSNSRSEMNVSTLELGDSALYLCASSPQGSSGYTFGSGTRLTVV.